Sequencing of this T cell receptor beta chain was carried out in a study of blood T cell repertoires in COVID-19. Study details: The United States, Italy and Spain provided the acute and convalescent COVID-19 samples. PBMCs, B-cell-depleted T cells, or T cells were the source of the cDNA or gDNA that made up the material.

Original data processing: Nucleated cell number was recorded as an estimate derived from reference gene primer amplification. Generated by immunoSEQ multiplex PCR, the TCRdb table keeps only in-frame clones and is missing some. V, J and clone size derive from that table, while D and trimming were established from the DNA sequence. The table records tens of thousands of clones, about nine tenths of them present only once. The CDR3 loop spans 15 amino acids. After removal of 3 bases from V and 8 bases from J, the junction contained 6 bases not matched to a gene. CDR1 is KGHSH and CDR2 is LQKENI in the germline V gene.

This chain joins TRBV18 and TRBJ2-1; 11 nucleotides align to TRBD2. This receptor was taken from a human donor in a cohort sampled during active COVID-19. The source material was peripheral blood. CDR3 residues: CASSPLAGGRHEQFF. The CDR3 DNA reads TGTGCCAGCTCACCCCTAGCGGGAGGACGCCATGAGCAGTTCTTC.